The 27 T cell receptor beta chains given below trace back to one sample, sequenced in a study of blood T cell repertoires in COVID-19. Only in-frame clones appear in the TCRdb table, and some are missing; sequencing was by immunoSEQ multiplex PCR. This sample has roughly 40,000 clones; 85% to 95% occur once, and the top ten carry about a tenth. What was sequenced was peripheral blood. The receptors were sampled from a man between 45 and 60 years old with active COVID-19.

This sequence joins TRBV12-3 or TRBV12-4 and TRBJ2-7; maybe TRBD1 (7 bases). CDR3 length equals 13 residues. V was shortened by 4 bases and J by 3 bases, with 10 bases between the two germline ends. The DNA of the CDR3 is TGTGCCAGCAGTTCAGGGGGGTACTACGAGCAGTACTTC. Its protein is CASSSGGYYEQYF.

The CDR3 region is CASSPSPGSYNEQFF. CDR3 DNA sequence: TGTGCCAGCAGCCCCTCCCCGGGCTCCTACAATGAGCAGTTCTTC. This chain uses TRBV11-3 with TRBJ2-1; the D is unclear. This CDR3 spans 15 amino acids. Trimming left V 5 bases short and J 0 bases short, with 11 bases between. Germline assignment: CDR1 SGHNT and CDR2 YENEEA.

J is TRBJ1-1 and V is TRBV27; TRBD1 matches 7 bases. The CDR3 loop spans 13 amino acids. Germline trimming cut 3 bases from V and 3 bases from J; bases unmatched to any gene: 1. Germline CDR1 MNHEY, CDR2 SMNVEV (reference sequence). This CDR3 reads CASSFQGDTEAFF. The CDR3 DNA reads TGTGCCAGCAGTTTCCAGGGGGACACTGAAGCTTTCTTT.

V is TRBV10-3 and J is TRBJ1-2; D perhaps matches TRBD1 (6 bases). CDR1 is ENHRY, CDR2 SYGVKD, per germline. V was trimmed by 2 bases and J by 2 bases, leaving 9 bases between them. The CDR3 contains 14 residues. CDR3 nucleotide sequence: TGTGCCATCAGTGAGGTTACAGGGAACTATGGCTACACCTTC. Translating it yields CAISEVTGNYGYTF.

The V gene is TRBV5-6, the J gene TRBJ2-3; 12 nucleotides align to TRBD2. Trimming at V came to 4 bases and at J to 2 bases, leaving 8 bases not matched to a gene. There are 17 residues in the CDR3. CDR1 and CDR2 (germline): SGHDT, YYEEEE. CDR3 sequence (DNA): TGTGCCAGCAGCAGGAGACTAGCGGGGGATTCCACAGATACGCAGTATTTT. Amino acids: CASSRRLAGDSTDTQYF.

CDR3 nucleotide sequence: TGTGCCAGCTCACTAACTACAACCTCTGGGGCCAACGTCCTGACTTTC. It yields the protein CASSLTTTSGANVLTF. The V gene is TRBV18, the J gene TRBJ2-6; D uncertain. This CDR3 region has 16 residues. Germline V gene data show CDR1 as KGHSH and CDR2 as LQKENI. The V end lost 4 bases, the J end lost 0 bases, and 10 bases lay between the germline ends.

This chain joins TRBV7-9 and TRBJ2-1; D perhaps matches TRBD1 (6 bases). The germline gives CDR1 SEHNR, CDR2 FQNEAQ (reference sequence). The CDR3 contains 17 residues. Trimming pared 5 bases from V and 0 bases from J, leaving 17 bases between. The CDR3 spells CASSRSRDTASYNEQFF. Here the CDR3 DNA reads TGTGCCAGCAGCCGATCCCGGGACACTGCCTCCTACAATGAGCAGTTCTTC.

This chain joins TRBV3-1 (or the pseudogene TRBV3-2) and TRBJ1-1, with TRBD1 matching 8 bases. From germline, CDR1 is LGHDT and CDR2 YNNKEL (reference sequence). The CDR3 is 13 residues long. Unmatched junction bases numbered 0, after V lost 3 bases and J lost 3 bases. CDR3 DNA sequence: TGTGCCAGCAGCCAGACAGGGGACACTGAAGCTTTCTTT. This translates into CASSQTGDTEAFF.

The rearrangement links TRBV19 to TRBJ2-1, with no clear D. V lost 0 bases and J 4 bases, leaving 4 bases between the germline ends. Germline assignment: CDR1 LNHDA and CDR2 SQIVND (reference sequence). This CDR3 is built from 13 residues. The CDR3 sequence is CASSIDNYNEQFF. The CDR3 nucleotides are TGTGCCAGTAGTATAGACAATTACAATGAGCAGTTCTTC.

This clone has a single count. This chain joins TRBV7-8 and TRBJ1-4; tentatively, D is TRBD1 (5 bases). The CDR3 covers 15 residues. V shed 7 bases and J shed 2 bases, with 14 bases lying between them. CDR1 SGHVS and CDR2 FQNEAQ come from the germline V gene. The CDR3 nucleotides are TGTGCCAGCAACCCTGGGGGGAGGACTAATGAAAAACTGTTTTTT. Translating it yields CASNPGGRTNEKLFF.

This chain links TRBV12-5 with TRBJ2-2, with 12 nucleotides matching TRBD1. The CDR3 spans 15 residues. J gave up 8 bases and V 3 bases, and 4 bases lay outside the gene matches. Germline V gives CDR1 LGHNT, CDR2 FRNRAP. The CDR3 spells CASGLGTGGKGELFF. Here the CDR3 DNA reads TGTGCTAGTGGTTTAGGGACAGGGGGCAAAGGGGAGCTGTTTTTT.

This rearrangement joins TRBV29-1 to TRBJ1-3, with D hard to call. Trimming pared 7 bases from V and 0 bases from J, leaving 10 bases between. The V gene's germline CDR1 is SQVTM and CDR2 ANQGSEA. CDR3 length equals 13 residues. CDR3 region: CSAMSHSGNTIYF. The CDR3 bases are TGCAGCGCGATGAGTCACTCTGGAAACACCATATATTTT.

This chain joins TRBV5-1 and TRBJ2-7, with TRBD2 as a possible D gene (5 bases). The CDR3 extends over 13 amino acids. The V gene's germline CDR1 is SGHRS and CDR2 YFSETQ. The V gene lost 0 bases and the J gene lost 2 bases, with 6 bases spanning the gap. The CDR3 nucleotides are TGCGCCAGCAGCTTGGCGGGGACCTACGAGCAGTACTTC. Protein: CASSLAGTYEQYF.

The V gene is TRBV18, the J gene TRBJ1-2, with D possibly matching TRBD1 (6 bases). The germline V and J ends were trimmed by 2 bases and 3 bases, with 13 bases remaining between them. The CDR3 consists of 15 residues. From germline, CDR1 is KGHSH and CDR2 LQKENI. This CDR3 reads CASSPFSTGYYGYTF. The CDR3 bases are TGTGCCAGCTCACCATTCTCGACAGGATACTATGGCTACACCTTC.

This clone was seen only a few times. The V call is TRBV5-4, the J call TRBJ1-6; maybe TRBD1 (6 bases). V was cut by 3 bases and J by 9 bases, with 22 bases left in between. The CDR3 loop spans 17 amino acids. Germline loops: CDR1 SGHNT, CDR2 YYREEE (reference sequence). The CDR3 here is CASSYTTGKRSSSPLHF. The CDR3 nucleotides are TGTGCCAGCAGCTACACCACAGGGAAGCGCTCTAGTTCACCCCTCCACTTT.

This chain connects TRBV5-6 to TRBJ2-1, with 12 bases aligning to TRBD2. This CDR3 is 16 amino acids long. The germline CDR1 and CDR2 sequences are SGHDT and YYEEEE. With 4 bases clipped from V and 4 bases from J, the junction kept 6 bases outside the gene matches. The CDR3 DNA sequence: TGTGCCAGCAGCCAAAGGACTAGCGGGGCTTACAATGAGCAGTTCTTC. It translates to CASSQRTSGAYNEQFF.

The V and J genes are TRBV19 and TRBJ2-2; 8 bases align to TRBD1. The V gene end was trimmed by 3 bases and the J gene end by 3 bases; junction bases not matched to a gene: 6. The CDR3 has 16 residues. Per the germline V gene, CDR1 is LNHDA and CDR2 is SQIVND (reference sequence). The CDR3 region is CASSIRTGTDTGELFF. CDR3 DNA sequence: TGTGCCAGTAGTATTAGGACAGGGACAGACACCGGGGAGCTGTTTTTT.

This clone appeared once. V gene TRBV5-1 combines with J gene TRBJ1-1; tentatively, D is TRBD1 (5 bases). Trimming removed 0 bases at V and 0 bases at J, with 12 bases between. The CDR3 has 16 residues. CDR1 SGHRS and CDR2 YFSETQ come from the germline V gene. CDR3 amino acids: CASSLVGPTMNTEAFF. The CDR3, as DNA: TGCGCCAGCAGCTTGGTGGGGCCGACGATGAACACTGAAGCTTTCTTT.

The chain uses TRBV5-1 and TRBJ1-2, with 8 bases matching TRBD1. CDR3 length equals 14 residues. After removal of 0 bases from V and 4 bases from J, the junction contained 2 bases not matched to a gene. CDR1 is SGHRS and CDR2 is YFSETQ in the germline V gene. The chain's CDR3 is CASSLGQGAYGYTF. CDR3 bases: TGCGCCAGCAGCTTGGGGCAGGGGGCCTATGGCTACACCTTC.

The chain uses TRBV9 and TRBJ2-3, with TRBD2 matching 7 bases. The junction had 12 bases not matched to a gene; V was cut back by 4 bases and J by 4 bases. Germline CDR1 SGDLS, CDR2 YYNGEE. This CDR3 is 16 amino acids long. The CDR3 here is CASSLLGEGGSDTQYF. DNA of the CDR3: TGTGCCAGCAGCCTTTTGGGGGAGGGCGGCTCAGATACGCAGTATTTT.

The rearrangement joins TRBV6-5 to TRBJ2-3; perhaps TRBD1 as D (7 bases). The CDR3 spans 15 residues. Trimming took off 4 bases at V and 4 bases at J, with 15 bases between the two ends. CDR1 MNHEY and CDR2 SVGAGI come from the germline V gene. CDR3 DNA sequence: TGTGCCAGCAGTTTACAGGGGACTGTTTCAGATACGCAGTATTTT. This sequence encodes CASSLQGTVSDTQYF.

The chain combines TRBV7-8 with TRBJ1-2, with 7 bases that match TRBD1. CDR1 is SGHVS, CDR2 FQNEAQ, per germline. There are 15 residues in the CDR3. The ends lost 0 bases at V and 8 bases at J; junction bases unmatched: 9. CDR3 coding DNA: TGTGCCAGCAGCTTAGCAAGAGGGGGCCCCCCGGGCTACACCTTC. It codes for CASSLARGGPPGYTF. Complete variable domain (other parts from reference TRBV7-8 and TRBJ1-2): GAGVSQSPRYKVAKRGQDVALRCDPISGHVSLFWYQQALGQGPEFLTYFQNEAQLDKSGLPSDRFFAERPEGSVSTLKIQRTQQEDSAVYLCASSLARGGPPGYTFGSGTRLTVV.

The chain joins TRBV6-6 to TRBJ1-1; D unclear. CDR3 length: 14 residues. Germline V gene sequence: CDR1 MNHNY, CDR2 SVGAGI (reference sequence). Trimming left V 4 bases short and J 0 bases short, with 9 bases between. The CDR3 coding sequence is TGTGCCAGCAGTTCCTACGGGATGAACACTGAAGCTTTCTTT. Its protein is CASSSYGMNTEAFF.

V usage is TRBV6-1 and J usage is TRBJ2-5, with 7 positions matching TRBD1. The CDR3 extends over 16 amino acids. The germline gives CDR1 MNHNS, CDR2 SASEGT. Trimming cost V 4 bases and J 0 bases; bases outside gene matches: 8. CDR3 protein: CASSGEQGYNQETQYF. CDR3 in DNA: TGTGCCAGCAGTGGTGAACAGGGGTACAACCAAGAGACCCAGTACTTC.

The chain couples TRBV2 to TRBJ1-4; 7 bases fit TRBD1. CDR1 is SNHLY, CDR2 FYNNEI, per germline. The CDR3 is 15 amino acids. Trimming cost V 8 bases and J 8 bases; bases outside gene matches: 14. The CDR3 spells CASDTNRGGREKLFF. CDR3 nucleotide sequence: TGTGCCAGCGATACAAACAGGGGCGGTCGGGAAAAACTGTTTTTT.

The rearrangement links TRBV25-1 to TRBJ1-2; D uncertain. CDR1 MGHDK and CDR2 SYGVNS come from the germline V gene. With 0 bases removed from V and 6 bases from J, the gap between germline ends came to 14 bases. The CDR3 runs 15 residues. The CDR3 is CASSEYFLTEHGYTF. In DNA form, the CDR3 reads TGTGCCAGCAGTGAATATTTTTTGACGGAGCATGGCTACACCTTC.

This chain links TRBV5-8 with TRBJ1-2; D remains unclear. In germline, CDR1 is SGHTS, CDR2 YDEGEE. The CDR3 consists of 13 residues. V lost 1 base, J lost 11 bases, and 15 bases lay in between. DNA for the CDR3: TGTGCCAGCAGCTTGAAAGGAGGGATGGGGTACACCTTC. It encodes CASSLKGGMGYTF.